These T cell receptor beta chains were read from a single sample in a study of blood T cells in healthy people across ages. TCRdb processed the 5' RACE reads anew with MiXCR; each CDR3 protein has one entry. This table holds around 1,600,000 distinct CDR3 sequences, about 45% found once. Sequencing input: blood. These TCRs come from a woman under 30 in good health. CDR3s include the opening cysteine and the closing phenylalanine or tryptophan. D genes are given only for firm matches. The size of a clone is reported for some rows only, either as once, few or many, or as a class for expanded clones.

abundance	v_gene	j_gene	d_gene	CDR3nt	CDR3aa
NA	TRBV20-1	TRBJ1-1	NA	TGCAGTGCTAGTTCGGGGGTCGACACTGAAGCTTTCTTT	CSASSGVDTEAFF
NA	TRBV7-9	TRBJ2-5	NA	TGTGCCAGCAGCCCGTTTACAGGAAGGAAAGAGACCCAGTACTTC	CASSPFTGRKETQYF
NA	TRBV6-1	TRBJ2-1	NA	TGTGCCAGCAGGGTGGACTTCAACAATGAGCAGTTCTTC	CASRVDFNNEQFF
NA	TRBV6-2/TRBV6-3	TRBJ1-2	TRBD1	TGTGCCAGCAGTTACAGGGACAGTCGTGGCTACACCTTC	CASSYRDSRGYTF
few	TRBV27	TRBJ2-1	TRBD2	TGTGCCAGCAGTTTACACCGCGGGACTAGCGCTAGGAATGAGCAGTTCTTC	CASSLHRGTSARNEQFF
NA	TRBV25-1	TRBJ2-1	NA	TGTGCCAGCAGTGATACTACTTACGGGAGCTCCTACAATGAGCAGTTCTTC	CASSDTTYGSSYNEQFF
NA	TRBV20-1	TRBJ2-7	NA	TGCAGTGCTAAGGGGTACCAATCCTACGAGCAGTACTTC	CSAKGYQSYEQYF
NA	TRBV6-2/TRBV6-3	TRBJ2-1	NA	TGTGCCAGCAGCCTGCCTCACCGGGACCTCGGTTACAATGAGCAGTTCTTC	CASSLPHRDLGYNEQFF
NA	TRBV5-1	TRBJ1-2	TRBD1	TGCGCCAGCAGCTTAGTCCCCGGGACAGGGGTGGGTGGCTACACCTTC	CASSLVPGTGVGGYTF
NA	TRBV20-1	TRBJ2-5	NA	TGCAGTGCTAGAGACGTGGGGACCCAGTACTTC	CSARDVGTQYF
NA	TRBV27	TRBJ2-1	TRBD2	TGTGCCAGCAGTCCCTGGACTAGCGGGAGAATTATCAATGAGCAGTTCTTC	CASSPWTSGRIINEQFF
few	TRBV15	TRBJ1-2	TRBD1	TGTGCCACCAGCAGAGATCGACAGGGCTATGGCTACACCTTC	CATSRDRQGYGYTF
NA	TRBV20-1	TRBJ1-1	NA	TGCAGTGCCCTGACAGGTTTTATGATAGCTTTCTTT	CSALTGFMIAFF
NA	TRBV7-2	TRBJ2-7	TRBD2	TGTGCCAGCAGCTTTAGCGGGTACGGTAAATACGAGCAGTACTTC	CASSFSGYGKYEQYF
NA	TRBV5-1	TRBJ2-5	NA	TGCGCCAGCAGCTTACAACCGGGGCCTTCCTCAGAGGAGCAAGAGACCCAGTACTTC	CASSLQPGPSSEEQETQYF
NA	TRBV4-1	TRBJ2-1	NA	TGCGCCAGCAGCCAAGAGGGCAGGGGGGTTTACAATGAGCAGTTCTTC	CASSQEGRGVYNEQFF
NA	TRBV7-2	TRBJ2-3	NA	TGTGCCAGCAGTTCGAGAGGACTGGGCGCAGATACGCAGTATTTT	CASSSRGLGADTQYF
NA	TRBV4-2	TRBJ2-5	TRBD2	TGTGCCAGCAGCCAAGATCACTGGGCTAGCGGGAGGGTCCCGGAGACCCAGTACTTC	CASSQDHWASGRVPETQYF
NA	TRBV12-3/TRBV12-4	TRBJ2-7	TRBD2	TGTGCCAGCAGTTTATCCCCAACTAGCGGGGGTTACGAGCAGTACTTC	CASSLSPTSGGYEQYF
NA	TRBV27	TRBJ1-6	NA	TGTGCCAGCAGTTTATGGGCAGGTCCCCTCCACTTT	CASSLWAGPLHF
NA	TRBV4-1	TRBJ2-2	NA	TGCGCCAGCAGCCAAACCCCGGGACTCGCGTTCACCGGGGAGCTGTTTTTT	CASSQTPGLAFTGELFF
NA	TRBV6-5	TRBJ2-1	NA	TGTGCCAGCAGTTGCTCCCGAAGAAGCTCCTACAATGAGCAGTTCTTC	CASSCSRRSSYNEQFF
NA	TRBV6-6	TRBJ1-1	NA	TGTGCCAGCAGTTACGAATTTTCGAACACTGAAGCTTTCTTT	CASSYEFSNTEAFF
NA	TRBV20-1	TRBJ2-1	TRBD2	TGCAGTGCTAGAGACCTCGGCGGGAGCGACCACAATGAGCAGTTCTTC	CSARDLGGSDHNEQFF
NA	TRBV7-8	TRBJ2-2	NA	TGTGCCAGCAGCTTAGAGGGGTGGGGCAACACCGGGGAGCTGTTTTTT	CASSLEGWGNTGELFF
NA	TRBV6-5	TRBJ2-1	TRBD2	TGTGCCAGCAGTTACTCGGCTAGCGGGGAGCCGGTCTCCTACAATGAGCAGTTCTTC	CASSYSASGEPVSYNEQFF
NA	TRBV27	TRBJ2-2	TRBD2	TGTGCCAGCAGAATAGCGGGGCCGAACACCGGGGAGCTGTTTTTT	CASRIAGPNTGELFF
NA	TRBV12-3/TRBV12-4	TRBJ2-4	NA	TGTGCCAGCAGTCTCCAGGGCGGGGGCGGGAACATTCAGTACTTC	CASSLQGGGGNIQYF
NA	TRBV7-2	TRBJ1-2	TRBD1	TGTGCCAGCAGCTTAGGAGGACAGGGGGCTGTCTATGGCTACACCTTC	CASSLGGQGAVYGYTF
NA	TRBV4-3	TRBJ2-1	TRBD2	TGCGCCAGCAGCCGAGCGAGCGGGAGGGCCTATGAGCAGTTCTTC	CASSRASGRAYEQFF
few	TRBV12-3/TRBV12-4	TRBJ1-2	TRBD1	TGTGCCAGCAGAACCCAGGGGGCCGTCTATGGCTACACCTTC	CASRTQGAVYGYTF
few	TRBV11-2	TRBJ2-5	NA	TGTGCCAGCAGCTTAGACGGCTACCAAGAGACCCAGTACTTC	CASSLDGYQETQYF
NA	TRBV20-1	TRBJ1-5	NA	TGCAGTGCTAGAGACAGGGAAGGTCAGCCCCAGCATTTT	CSARDREGQPQHF
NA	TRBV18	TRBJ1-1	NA	TGTGCCAGCTCACCGGTGGCTGAAGCTTTCTTT	CASSPVAEAFF
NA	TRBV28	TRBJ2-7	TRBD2	TGTGCCAGCAGTTTATTTCGACTAGCGGGCTACGAGCAGTACTTC	CASSLFRLAGYEQYF
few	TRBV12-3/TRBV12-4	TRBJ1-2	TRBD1	TGTGCCAGCAGTTTAGGGACAGGGCTTGACTATGGCTACACCTTC	CASSLGTGLDYGYTF
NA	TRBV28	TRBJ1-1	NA	TGTGCCACCCGGGGCGGCACTGAAGCTTTCTTT	CATRGGTEAFF
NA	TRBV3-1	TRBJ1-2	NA	TGTGCCAGCACCGGTCCTAAAGTCAGTGGCTACACGTTC	CASTGPKVSGYTF
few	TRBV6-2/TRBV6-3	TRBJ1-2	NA	TGTGCCAGCAGTCCGCGGTCAGGGACGCCCGGCTACACCTTC	CASSPRSGTPGYTF
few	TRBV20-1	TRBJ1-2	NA	TGCAGTGCTAGGGAGCCGGTAGCTAACTATGGCTACACCTTC	CSAREPVANYGYTF
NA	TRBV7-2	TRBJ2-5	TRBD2	TGTGCCAGCAGCTTGAATCTAGCGGGAGGCCGTCGAGAGACCCAGTACTTC	CASSLNLAGGRRETQYF
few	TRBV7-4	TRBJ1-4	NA	TGTGCCAGCAGCTTCCAGCCGGTGGCAAAACTGTTTTTT	CASSFQPVAKLFF